The entry that follows covers one TCR beta chain sequence. The V end lost 5 bases, the J end lost 4 bases, and 9 bases lay between the germline ends. The length of the CDR3 is 14 residues. Looked up from germline, CDR1 is MDHEN and CDR2 is SYDVKM. The sample originates from a study of T-cell reconstitution after alpha-beta-depleted transplantation in children. Unique molecular identifiers were used to barcode this TCRbeta library. Each CDR3 protein gets one entry after TCRdb re-called the PCR reads with MiXCR. Among hundreds of thousands of distinct CDR3 sequences listed, 23% were seen once. The V and J genes are TRBV28 and TRBJ1-6; D is uncertain. Specimen: PBMCs, mostly from graft donor cells, collected 360 days after TCRalphabeta/CD19-depleted stem cell transplant. This TCR was recovered from a boy younger than two who had a stem cell transplant for acute myeloid leukemia, so the T cells may come from the graft donor. DNA for the CDR3: TGTGCCAGCAGTCCAACAGAGTATAATTCACCCCTCCACTTT. Amino acids: CASSPTEYNSPLHF.